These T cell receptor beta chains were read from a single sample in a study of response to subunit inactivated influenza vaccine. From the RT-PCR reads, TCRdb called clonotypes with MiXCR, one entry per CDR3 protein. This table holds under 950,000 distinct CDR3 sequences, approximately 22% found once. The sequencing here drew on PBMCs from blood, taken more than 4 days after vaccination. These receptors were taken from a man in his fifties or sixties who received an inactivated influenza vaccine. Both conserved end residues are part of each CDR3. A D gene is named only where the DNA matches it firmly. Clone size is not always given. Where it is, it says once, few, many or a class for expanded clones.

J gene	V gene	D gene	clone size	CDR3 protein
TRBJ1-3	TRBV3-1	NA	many	CASSQDFGGNTIYF
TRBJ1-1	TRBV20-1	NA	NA	CSARDLKEVTEAFF
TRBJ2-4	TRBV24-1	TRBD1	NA	CATSARDRSDIQYF
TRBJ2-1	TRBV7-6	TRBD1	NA	CASSLAVTGEASYNEQFF
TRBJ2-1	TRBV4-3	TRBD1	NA	CASSQDREAEQFF
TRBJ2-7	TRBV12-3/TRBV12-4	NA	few	CASTRAPNGLEQYF
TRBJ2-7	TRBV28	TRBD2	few	CASSPLAGDLYEQYF
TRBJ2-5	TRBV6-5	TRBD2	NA	CASSYSFGGGVSETQYF
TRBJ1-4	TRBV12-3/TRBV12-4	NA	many	CASSIGRSDEKLFF
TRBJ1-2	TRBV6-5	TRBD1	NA	CASQDRGEGYTF
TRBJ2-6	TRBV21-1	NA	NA	CASSKEWGDGANVLTF
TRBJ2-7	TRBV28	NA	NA	CASSLRRILNEQYF
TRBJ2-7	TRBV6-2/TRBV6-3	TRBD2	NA	CASSYGSGSIEQYF
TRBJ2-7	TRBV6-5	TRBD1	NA	CASSYSTGSGYEQYF
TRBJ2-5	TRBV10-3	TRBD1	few	CAISRGTGGDVQETQYF
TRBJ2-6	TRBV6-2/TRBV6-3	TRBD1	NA	CASSPGQGSSGANVLTF
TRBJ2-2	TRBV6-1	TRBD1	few	CASRPGQGIGELFF
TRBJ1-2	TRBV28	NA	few	CASSPNGYGYTF
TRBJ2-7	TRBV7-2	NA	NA	CASSLRTGWQYF
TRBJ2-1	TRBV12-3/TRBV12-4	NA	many	CASSFMSLRGNEQFF
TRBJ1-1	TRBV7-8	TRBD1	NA	CASSADRGRAEAFF
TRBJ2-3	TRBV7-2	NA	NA	CASSLLGDSTDTQYF
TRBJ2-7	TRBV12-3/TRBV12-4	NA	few	CASSWFTGYSGEQYF
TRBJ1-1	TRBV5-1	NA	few	CASSLVQYPMNTEAFF
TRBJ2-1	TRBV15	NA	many	CATSRSDRAYNEQFF
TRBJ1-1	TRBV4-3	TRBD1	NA	CASSPGADRVITEAFF
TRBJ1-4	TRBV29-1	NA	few	CSVDLGITNEKLFF
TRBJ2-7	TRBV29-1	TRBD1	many	CSVVRGTGIDEQYF
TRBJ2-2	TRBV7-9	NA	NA	CASSLLHTNTGELFF
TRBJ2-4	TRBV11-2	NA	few	CASSSPGEKNIQYF
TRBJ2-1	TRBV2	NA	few	CASGGTLSSYNEQFF
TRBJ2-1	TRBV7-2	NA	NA	CASRTTTLGEQFF
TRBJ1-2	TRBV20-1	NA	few	CSDPYGYTF
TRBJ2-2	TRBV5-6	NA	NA	CASRPLGWGKDTGELFF
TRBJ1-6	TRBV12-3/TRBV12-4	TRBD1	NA	CASSLGRQGANNSPLHF
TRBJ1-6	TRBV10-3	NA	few	CAISESGEDNSPLHF
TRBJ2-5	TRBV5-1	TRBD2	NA	CASSLGTSLAYETQYF
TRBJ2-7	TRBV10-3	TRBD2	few	CAITPGLANEQYF
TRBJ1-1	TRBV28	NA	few	CASTAATNTEAFF
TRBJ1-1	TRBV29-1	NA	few	CSVEGEYTEAFF
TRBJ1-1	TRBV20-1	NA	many	CSARDQGRGNTEAFF
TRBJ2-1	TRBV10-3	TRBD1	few	CAISESITGGSSYNEQFF
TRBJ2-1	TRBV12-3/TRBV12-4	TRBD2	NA	CASSLRVGGVGEQFF
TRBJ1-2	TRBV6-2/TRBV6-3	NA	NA	CASSYSVPNYGYTF
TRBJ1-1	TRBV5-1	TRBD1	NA	CASRTSTGGGTEAFF
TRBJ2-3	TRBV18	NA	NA	CASSPGSTTDTQYF
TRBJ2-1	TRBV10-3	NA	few	CAASEGGGEQFF
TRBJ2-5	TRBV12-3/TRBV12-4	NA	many	CASSLGRNQETQYF
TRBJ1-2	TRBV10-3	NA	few	CAARRTEDYGYTF
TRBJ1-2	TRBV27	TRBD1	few	CASSTPGTGGKGYTF
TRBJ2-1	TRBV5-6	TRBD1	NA	CASSPGGLRQFF